This record concerns one T cell receptor (beta chain) sequence. The antigen is unknown. This CDR3 contains 14 residues. The germline V gene encodes CDR1 SGHAT and CDR2 FQNNGV. Trimming stripped 1 base from V and 3 bases from J, with 10 bases between. The donors formed part of the approximately 130-subject validation cohort, distinct from the roughly 630-subject first cohort. The sample belongs to a study of cytomegalovirus exposure and HLA in healthy donors. Overall study findings and caveats: Associated with cytomegalovirus, according to the listing, were about 160 TCR beta chains.

The assay was immunoSEQ multiplex PCR, and TCRdb's table has in-frame clones only and misses some. The sample comprises about 140,000 clones, approximately 87% of which are singletons, and 2.9% rests with the top ten. The clonotype comes from a man aged 18 to 35 in good health and CMV-seronegative. The chain uses TRBV11-2 and TRBJ2-7; weak D call: TRBD1 (5 bases). The specimen sequenced was PBMCs. CDR3 bases: TGTGCCAGCAGCTTAGTTAGGCAGGGCTACGAGCAGTACTTC. This codes for CASSLVRQGYEQYF.